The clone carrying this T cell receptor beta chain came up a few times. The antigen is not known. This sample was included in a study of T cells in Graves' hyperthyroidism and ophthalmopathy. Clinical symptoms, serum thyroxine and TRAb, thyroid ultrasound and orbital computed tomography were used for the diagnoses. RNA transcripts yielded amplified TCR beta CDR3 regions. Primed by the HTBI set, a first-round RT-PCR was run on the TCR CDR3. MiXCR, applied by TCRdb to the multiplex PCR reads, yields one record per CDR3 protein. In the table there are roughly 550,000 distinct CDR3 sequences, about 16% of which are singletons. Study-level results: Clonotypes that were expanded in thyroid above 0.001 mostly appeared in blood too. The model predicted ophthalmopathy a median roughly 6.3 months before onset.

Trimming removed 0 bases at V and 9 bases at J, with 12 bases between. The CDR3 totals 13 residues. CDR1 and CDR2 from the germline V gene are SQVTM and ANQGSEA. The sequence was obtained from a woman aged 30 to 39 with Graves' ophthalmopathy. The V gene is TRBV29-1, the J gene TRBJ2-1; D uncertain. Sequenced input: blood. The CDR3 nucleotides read TGCAGCGTTGAAGATCCCCCACCGGGTGAGCAGTTCTTC. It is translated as CSVEDPPPGEQFF.